This is a list of T cell receptor beta chains from one sample in a study of vaccination effects on CD4 cells after COVID-19. Assay used: immunoSEQ multiplex PCR; TCRdb lists only in-frame clones, some missing. The sample has 24,000 or so clones, 65% to 85% seen once. Which antigens these TCRs recognize remains unknown. Sequenced here: CD4+ T cells from PBMCs cultured with HCoV-NL63 spike peptides, sampled before COVID-19 vaccination. Receptors were obtained from a human donor who had a prior SARS-CoV-2 infection. Each CDR3 is given with its conserved first and last residue. The D gene is left open where the match is weak. Where a row states a size, it is once, few, many or the class of an expanded clone; other rows omit it.

abundance | d_gene | j_gene | v_gene | CDR3aa | CDR3nt
. | . | TRBJ2-7 | TRBV7-2 | CASSLRGASSYEQYF | TGTGCCAGCAGCTTAAGGGGGGCAAGCTCCTACGAGCAGTACTTC
. | . | TRBJ2-1 | TRBV9 | CASSVGGRPYNEQFF | TGTGCCAGCAGCGTAGGAGGGCGCCCTTACAATGAGCAGTTCTTC
. | . | TRBJ2-1 | TRBV28 | CASRWTASSYNEQFF | TGTGCCAGCAGATGGACCGCAAGCTCCTACAATGAGCAGTTCTTC
. | . | TRBJ1-2 | TRBV3-1/TRBV3-2 | CASSQDNYGYTF | TGTGCCAGCAGCCAAGATAACTATGGCTACACCTTC
. | . | TRBJ2-5 | TRBV5-4 | CASSLLDQVETQYF | TGTGCCAGCAGCCTTCTCGACCAGGTGGAGACCCAGTACTTC
. | . | TRBJ2-7 | TRBV6-5 | CASSYSPTSSYEQYF | TGTGCCAGCAGTTACTCTCCCACGAGCTCCTACGAGCAGTACTTC
. | TRBD1 | TRBJ1-6 | TRBV5-1 | CASSYYWDRGNSPLHF | TGCGCCAGCAGCTACTATTGGGACAGGGGAAATTCACCCCTCCACTTT
. | TRBD2 | TRBJ2-2 | TRBV29-1 | CSVPGGLAGTNTGELFF | TGCAGCGTTCCCGGTGGGCTAGCGGGGACGAACACCGGGGAGCTGTTTTTT
. | . | TRBJ2-7 | TRBV6-1 | CASSDRYEQYF | TGTGCCAGCAGTGACCGATACGAGCAGTACTTC
. | TRBD1 | TRBJ1-5 | TRBV12-5 | CASGMEGAVKAAQHF | TGTGCTAGTGGCATGGAGGGGGCAGTAAAGGCGGCCCAGCATTTT
few | . | TRBJ2-5 | TRBV7-2 | CASRESGETQYF | TGTGCCAGCAGGGAATCCGGAGAGACCCAGTACTTC
. | TRBD2 | TRBJ2-5 | TRBV3-1/TRBV3-2 | CASSPMGIAGEYYQETQYF | TGTGCCAGCAGCCCGATGGGGATAGCGGGGGAGTACTACCAAGAGACCCAGTACTTC